Each of the 25 T cell receptor beta chains below was sequenced from the same sample in a study of cytomegalovirus exposure and HLA in healthy donors. Use of 60 Vbeta and 13 Jbeta primers characterized the PCR. TCRdb's table, derived via immunoSEQ multiplex PCR, lists solely in-frame clones and lacks some. The table includes 72,000 or so clones, roughly 66% detected once. Sequenced sample: PBMCs. These receptors were taken from a woman between 45 and 65 years old in good health and CMV-seronegative.

The rearrangement links TRBV5-1 to TRBJ1-6; TRBD1 is a possible D gene (5 bases). Trimming pared 0 bases from V and 7 bases from J, leaving 5 bases between. In germline, CDR1 is SGHRS, CDR2 YFSETQ. CDR3 size: 13 residues. CDR3 protein: CASSLDRNSPLHF. The CDR3 DNA reads TGCGCCAGCAGCTTGGACAGGAATTCACCCCTCCACTTT.

The CDR3 coding sequence is TGTGCCAGCAGTTCGACAGGAGCTCCCTACAATGAGCAGTTCTTC. It is translated as CASSSTGAPYNEQFF. This chain uses TRBV28 with TRBJ2-1; tentatively, D is TRBD1 (6 bases). The length of the CDR3 is 15 residues. In germline, CDR1 is MDHEN, CDR2 SYDVKM. Trimming removed 4 bases at V and 2 bases at J, with 12 bases between.

This clone turned up a few times. The gene calls are TRBV7-8 and TRBJ2-1, with D tentatively TRBD2 (6 bases). Trimming shortened V by 0 bases and J by 4 bases, and 13 bases separated the two germline ends. Germline CDR1 is SGHVS and CDR2 is FQNEAQ. The CDR3 has 16 residues. CDR3 nucleotides: TGTGCCAGCAGCTTAGCGGGAGGCCGGAGTTACAATGAGCAGTTCTTC. Translated, it gives CASSLAGGRSYNEQFF. The variable domain in full, completed from reference TRBV7-8 and TRBJ2-1, reads GAGVSQSPRYKVAKRGQDVALRCDPISGHVSLFWYQQALGQGPEFLTYFQNEAQLDKSGLPSDRFFAERPEGSVSTLKIQRTQQEDSAVYLCASSLAGGRSYNEQFFGPGTRLTVL.

The chain uses TRBV9 and TRBJ1-1; D is possibly TRBD1 (6 bases). V lost 0 bases, J lost 4 bases, and 16 bases lay in between. This CDR3 has 16 residues. Germline V gene lookup returns CDR1 SGDLS and CDR2 YYNGEE. Here the CDR3 DNA reads TGTGCCAGCAGCGTAGGGCAGGGAGGGGGGGCCACTGAAGCTTTCTTT. As protein: CASSVGQGGGATEAFF.

The chain uses TRBV4-2 and TRBJ1-1, with a weak D call TRBD1 (5 bases). CDR1 and CDR2 (germline): LGHNA, YNFKEQ. V was pared by 4 bases and J by 1 base, with 10 bases between. The CDR3 loop spans 14 amino acids. The CDR3 DNA sequence: TGTGCCAGCAGCCGGGAGGGGACGAACACTGAAGCTTTCTTT. Translated, it gives CASSREGTNTEAFF.

The chain couples TRBV7-8 to TRBJ2-7, with 9 bases that match TRBD2. The CDR3 length is 14 residues. Germline lookup yields CDR1 SGHVS and CDR2 FQNEAQ. Trimming removed 5 bases from V and 2 bases from J; junction bases left unmatched: 4. The CDR3 region has the DNA TGTGCCAGCAGCGGGACTAGCTCAGCCTACGAGCAGTACTTC. This gives the protein CASSGTSSAYEQYF.

The chain combines TRBV5-1 with TRBJ2-1; tentatively, D is TRBD1 (6 bases). Germline assignment: CDR1 SGHRS and CDR2 YFSETQ. Trimming removed 3 bases from V and 4 bases from J, with 14 bases in between. CDR3 length equals 15 residues. The CDR3 DNA sequence: TGCGCCAGCAGCTACGGGACAAGCACTTACAATGAGCAGTTCTTC. Its protein is CASSYGTSTYNEQFF.

This chain connects TRBV9 to TRBJ1-3; D unclear. Germline CDR1 is SGDLS and CDR2 is YYNGEE. V lost 4 bases and J 0 bases, leaving 11 bases between the germline ends. This CDR3 has 15 residues. CDR3 in DNA: TGTGCCAGCAGCCTAAGCCCGAGCTCTGGAAACACCATATATTTT. As protein: CASSLSPSSGNTIYF.

The chain combines TRBV18 with TRBJ1-1; D unresolved. Trimming removed 0 bases at V and 4 bases at J, with 12 bases between. The germline gives CDR1 KGHSH, CDR2 LQKENI. CDR3 length: 15 residues. The CDR3 sequence: CASSPPSAGSTEAFF. The CDR3 coding sequence is TGTGCCAGCTCACCACCGTCCGCGGGAAGCACTGAAGCTTTCTTT.

The gene calls are TRBV27 and TRBJ2-7, with D perhaps TRBD1 (6 bases). Germline V lookup: CDR1 MNHEY, CDR2 SMNVEV (reference sequence). The CDR3 length is 14 residues. V was pared by 5 bases and J by 0 bases, with 11 bases between. The CDR3 region has the DNA TGTGCCAGCAGTAAGGGGGATCGCTCCTACGAGCAGTACTTC. This encodes CASSKGDRSYEQYF.

CDR3 bases: TGTGCCTGGAGATTACATCAAGCGGGAGCCTACAATGAGCAGTTCTTC. Protein sequence: CAWRLHQAGAYNEQFF. This rearrangement joins TRBV30 to TRBJ2-1; 8 nucleotides match TRBD2. The germline V gene has CDR1 GTSNPN and CDR2 SVGIG (reference sequence). V trimming: 3 bases; J trimming: 2 bases; junction bases outside the gene matches: 9. The CDR3 covers 16 residues.

V gene TRBV30 combines with J gene TRBJ2-2; the match to TRBD1 covers 7 bases. The junction had 14 bases not matched to a gene; V was cut back by 2 bases and J by 5 bases. The germline V gene encodes CDR1 GTSNPN and CDR2 SVGIG (reference sequence). The CDR3 length is 17 residues. CDR3 coding DNA: TGTGCCTGGAGTTCCGCCCGCACGACAGGGTGGACCGGGGAGCTGTTTTTT. This encodes CAWSSARTTGWTGELFF.

This chain uses TRBV18 with TRBJ2-4; 7 bases are shared with TRBD1. V lost 2 bases, J lost 5 bases, and 3 bases stayed unmatched. This CDR3 is 14 amino acids long. Germline CDR1 and CDR2: KGHSH and LQKENI. The DNA for the CDR3 is TGTGCCAGCTCACCAGAACAGGGGCAAAACATTCAGTACTTC. It is translated as CASSPEQGQNIQYF. The full variable domain, in which reference TRBV18 and TRBJ2-4 provide the parts outside the CDR3, is NAGVMQNPRHLVRRRGQEARLRCSPMKGHSHVYWYRQLPEEGLKFMVYLQKENIIDESGMPKERFSAEFPKEGPSILRIQQVVRGDSAAYFCASSPEQGQNIQYFGAGTRLSVL.

CDR3: CASSQGSTEAFF. CDR3 DNA: TGTGCCAGCAGCCAGGGGAGCACTGAAGCTTTCTTT. The chain links TRBV7-6 to TRBJ1-1; tentatively, D is TRBD1 (6 bases). V gave up 5 bases and J gave up 4 bases, with 8 bases separating them. The germline V gene encodes CDR1 SGHVS and CDR2 FNYEAQ. The CDR3 length is 12 residues.

The gene calls are TRBV5-1 and TRBJ1-4; 10 nucleotides align to TRBD1. The CDR3 spans 15 residues. Germline V gene data show CDR1 as SGHRS and CDR2 as YFSETQ. With V trimmed by 2 bases and J by 7 bases, 5 bases remained unmatched. The CDR3 DNA reads TGCGCCAGCAGCTTTTCGACAGGGGGCCTTGAAAAACTGTTTTTT. Translation: CASSFSTGGLEKLFF.

The chain has TRBV29-1 and TRBJ1-2; 9 bases match TRBD1. The CDR3 length is 13 residues. From germline, CDR1 is SQVTM and CDR2 ANQGSEA. Trimming removed 6 bases from V and 6 bases from J; junction bases left unmatched: 8. CDR3 residues: CSVVQGASNGYTF. The CDR3 region has the DNA TGCAGCGTCGTACAGGGGGCAAGTAATGGCTACACCTTC.

The chain is built from TRBV5-5 and TRBJ1-1; TRBD1 matches at 9 bases. Trimming took 0 bases from V and 5 from J; bases not matched to a gene: 5. This CDR3 region has 15 residues. CDR1 and CDR2 from the germline V gene are SGHKS and YYEKEE (reference sequence). CDR3 coding DNA: TGTGCCAGCAGCTTGGGGACAGGGGAATATACTGAAGCTTTCTTT. Amino acid sequence: CASSLGTGEYTEAFF.

In its sample, this clone was seen once. The chain links TRBV7-2 to TRBJ2-1; perhaps TRBD2 as D (5 bases). V was shortened by 4 bases and J by 9 bases, with 16 bases between the two germline ends. This CDR3 region has 14 residues. Germline CDR1 SGHTA, CDR2 FQGNSA. In DNA, the CDR3 is TGTGCCAGCAGCTACGCAACTAGTTTTCGTGAGCAGTTCTTC. Residues: CASSYATSFREQFF.

V is TRBV5-1 and J is TRBJ2-5, with D perhaps matching TRBD2 (7 bases). Trimming removed 4 bases from V and 5 bases from J, with 18 bases in between. Germline-derived CDR1 and CDR2 are SGHRS and YFSETQ. This CDR3 has 15 residues. CDR3 sequence: CASSGEGTPYETQYF. The CDR3 DNA follows: TGCGCCAGCAGCGGGGAGGGGACACCCTATGAGACCCAGTACTTC.

This CDR3 is CASSDAQALIPYEQYF. The CDR3 coding sequence is TGTGCCAGCAGCGATGCACAGGCGCTGATCCCCTACGAGCAGTACTTC. The chain carries TRBV7-9 and TRBJ2-7; D perhaps matches TRBD1 (5 bases). Per germline, CDR1 SEHNR and CDR2 FQNEAQ (reference sequence). The CDR3 covers 16 residues. Trimming took 5 bases from V and 2 from J, leaving 19 bases between them.

The V call is TRBV29-1, the J call TRBJ2-5; 9 bases map to TRBD1. The V and J ends lost 7 bases and 5 bases, in that order; junction bases with no gene match: 8. The CDR3 totals 13 residues. In germline, CDR1 is SQVTM, CDR2 ANQGSEA. The CDR3 spells CSEAQGAGETQYF. The CDR3 bases are TGCAGCGAAGCACAGGGGGCGGGGGAGACCCAGTACTTC.

The CDR3 sequence is CASSPRDSISYEQYF. CDR3 DNA: TGTGCCAGCAGTCCCCGGGACAGCATCTCCTACGAGCAGTACTTC. This chain uses TRBV27 with TRBJ2-7; 7 nucleotides line up with TRBD1. The CDR3 is made up of 15 amino acids. The V and J ends lost 5 bases and 0 bases, in that order; junction bases with no gene match: 7. Germline CDR1 reads MNHEY; CDR2 reads SMNVEV (reference sequence).

This clone was recorded a few times. The gene calls are TRBV4-1 and TRBJ2-5; TRBD2 aligns across 10 bases. The ends lost 4 bases at V and 0 bases at J; junction bases unmatched: 8. This CDR3 comprises 17 residues. Germline V CDR1 and CDR2: MGHRA, YSYEKL. The CDR3 coding sequence is TGCGCCAGCAGCCGCTCCTCGGGACTAGCGTACCAAGAGACCCAGTACTTC. This encodes CASSRSSGLAYQETQYF.

The chain joins TRBV28 to TRBJ1-1, with 8 positions matching TRBD1. The germline gives CDR1 MDHEN, CDR2 SYDVKM. The CDR3 runs 16 residues. J lost 0 bases, V lost 3 bases, and 6 bases had no gene match. CDR3 sequence: CASSLRTGRMNTEAFF. The CDR3 DNA follows: TGTGCCAGCAGTTTGAGGACAGGGAGAATGAACACTGAAGCTTTCTTT.

The rearrangement uses TRBV6-5 and TRBJ2-7, with TRBD2 matching 7 bases. With V trimmed by 0 bases and J by 7 bases, 9 bases remained unmatched. CDR3 length: 15 residues. Germline values: CDR1 MNHEY, CDR2 SVGAGI. CDR3: CASSYSASGSGEQYF. The CDR3 nucleotides are TGTGCCAGCAGTTACTCGGCTAGCGGTTCGGGAGAGCAGTACTTC.